The T cell receptor (beta chain) described here comes from a study of response to subunit inactivated influenza vaccine. Study-wide results and limits: Few additional T cells are recruited per seasonal influenza vaccination, authors suggested.

TCRdb called the RT-PCR reads again in MiXCR, with one record for every CDR3 protein. The table has over 650,000 distinct CDR3 sequences, about 18% seen once. Germline CDR1 and CDR2: LGHDT and YNNKEL (reference sequence). The V end was cut by 1 base, the J end by 0 bases, with 13 bases between. This CDR3 spans 16 amino acids. As for this clonotype: Its antigen is not known.

Sequencing used PBMCs from blood, obtained 4 to 6 days after vaccination. The clonotype originates from a man aged 45 to 65 who received an inactivated influenza vaccine. This chain connects TRBV3-1 to TRBJ2-7; either TRBD1 or TRBD2 may fit D (5 bases each). The DNA for the CDR3 is TGTGCCAGCAGCCAAGCCGGCTGGGGGAGCTCCTACGAGCAGTACTTC. Its protein is CASSQAGWGSSYEQYF.